This TCR beta chain is drawn from a study of blood T cell repertoires in COVID-19. The overall study: From T cells, B-cell-depleted T cells, or PBMCs came the material, which was cDNA or gDNA.

Profiling relied on immunoSEQ multiplex PCR, and the TCRdb table lists in-frame clones only, not all of them. The sample includes about 89,000 clones, 80% seen only once; the top ten take roughly 21%. The sequence came from a woman at least 80 years old with acute or convalescent COVID-19. Material for sequencing was peripheral blood.

The CDR3 here is CASSLTGGRNTEAFF. CDR3 DNA sequence: TGCGCCAGCAGCTTAACAGGGGGCCGGAACACTGAAGCTTTCTTT. The chain links TRBV5-1 to TRBJ1-1; 9 nucleotides align to TRBD1. The CDR3 totals 15 residues. The germline gives CDR1 SGHRS, CDR2 YFSETQ. With 2 bases clipped from V and 1 base from J, the junction kept 3 bases outside the gene matches.